These T cell receptor beta chains were read from a single sample in a study of blood T cell repertoires in COVID-19. Measured with immunoSEQ multiplex PCR; TCRdb has only the in-frame clones, and not every one. The table lists around 150,000 clones, 84% of them singletons. Input material: peripheral blood. The receptor source for this set is a woman aged 50 to 60 in a cohort sampled during active or convalescent COVID-19. Each CDR3 is given with its conserved first and last residue. A D gene is named only where the DNA matches it firmly. Size is stated for part of the rows, as once, few or many counts, or as a class when the clone is expanded.

v_call	clone_size	j_call	d_call	cdr3_aa	cdr3_nt
TRBV29-1	-	TRBJ2-2	-	CSVEQETANTGELFF	TGCAGCGTTGAACAGGAAACCGCGAACACCGGGGAGCTGTTTTTT
TRBV7-8	-	TRBJ1-4	-	CASSLGGEKLFF	TGTGCCAGCAGCTTAGGAGGGGAAAAACTGTTTTTT
TRBV27	-	TRBJ2-2	-	CASMWNKASGELFF	TGTGCCAGCATGTGGAATAAAGCGTCCGGGGAGCTGTTTTTT
TRBV3-1/TRBV3-2	-	TRBJ1-2	-	CASSQDRGNYGYTF	TGTGCCAGCAGCCAAGACAGGGGAAATTATGGCTACACCTTC
TRBV3-1/TRBV3-2	once	TRBJ2-5	TRBD2	CASSLIGGAGKTQYF	TGTGCCAGCAGCTTAATCGGGGGGGCCGGAAAGACCCAGTACTTC
TRBV7-3	once	TRBJ2-5	-	CASSPAAGHQETQYF	TGTGCCAGCAGTCCGGCCGCGGGCCACCAAGAGACCCAGTACTTC
TRBV5-6	-	TRBJ2-7	TRBD1	CASSFGQGGLVLF	TGTGCCAGCAGCTTCGGACAGGGAGGTTTGGTATTGTTC
TRBV28	few	TRBJ2-7	TRBD2	CASSKGTGTRGEQYF	TGTGCCAGCAGCAAAGGAACCGGGACTAGAGGCGAGCAGTACTTC
TRBV13	once	TRBJ1-6	TRBD1	CASSERQGAIYNSPLHF	TGTGCCAGCAGCGAGAGACAGGGGGCTATCTATAATTCACCCCTCCACTTT
TRBV5-1	-	TRBJ2-2	-	CASSFSGHGNTGELFF	TGCGCCAGCAGCTTTTCAGGGCACGGTAACACCGGGGAGCTGTTTTTT
TRBV5-1	-	TRBJ2-1	-	CASSLAGVYNEQFF	TGCGCCAGCAGCTTGGCGGGGGTTTACAATGAGCAGTTCTTC
TRBV19	-	TRBJ1-2	TRBD1	CASSIAPRQGAFLVYGYTF	TGTGCCAGTAGTATCGCCCCGAGGCAGGGGGCGTTTCTGGTCTATGGCTACACCTTC
TRBV30	few	TRBJ1-2	-	CASPAQGNYGYTF	TGTGCCTCCCCGGCACAGGGTAACTATGGCTACACCTTC
TRBV7-9	-	TRBJ1-2	-	CASSLAGREDGYTF	TGTGCCAGCAGCTTAGCTGGCAGGGAGGATGGCTACACCTTC
TRBV6-1	-	TRBJ1-2	-	CASSESSGNYGYTF	TGTGCCAGCAGTGAATCGTCAGGGAACTATGGCTACACCTTC
TRBV4-2	-	TRBJ1-1	-	CASNLRGGQGTEAFF	TGTGCCAGCAACCTCCGGGGGGGGCAGGGCACTGAAGCTTTCTTT
TRBV27	-	TRBJ2-1	TRBD2	CARTQRGGTNEQFF	TGTGCCAGGACACAGCGGGGGGGCACGAATGAGCAGTTCTTC
TRBV7-8	-	TRBJ1-6	-	CASSPRDTDSPLHF	TGTGCCAGCAGCCCCCGGGACACCGATTCACCCCTCCACTTT
TRBV11-2	-	TRBJ1-4	TRBD1	CASSQMTGGRGKLFF	TGTGCCAGCAGCCAAATGACAGGGGGCAGGGGAAAACTGTTTTTT
TRBV3-1/TRBV3-2	-	TRBJ1-6	TRBD1	CASSQAPGTGANSPLHF	TGTGCCAGCAGCCAAGCCCCCGGGACAGGTGCTAATTCACCCCTCCACTTT
TRBV10-3	-	TRBJ1-1	-	CAISYGEENTEAFF	TGTGCCATCTCCTATGGGGAGGAAAACACTGAAGCTTTCTTT
TRBV3-1/TRBV3-2	-	TRBJ2-3	TRBD2	CASSLTSGGAGVDTQYF	TGTGCCAGCAGCCTAACTAGCGGGGGGGCCGGTGTAGATACGCAGTATTTT
TRBV3-1/TRBV3-2	-	TRBJ1-2	-	CASSQAGRRDYGYTF	TGTGCCAGCAGCCAAGCCGGCAGGCGTGACTATGGCTACACCTTC